These 8 T cell receptor beta chains were all obtained from the same sample, sequenced in a study of regulatory T cells in long-lasting Graves disease. Time point: newly diagnosed GD, antithyroid drugs for less than 3 months. There was RNA extracted from PBMCs, and the TCR library was made from it. With iRepertoire HTBI primers and Arm-PCR of CDR3 regions, TCR beta libraries were built. TCRdb redid the calling of the multiplex PCR reads with MiXCR, one entry per CDR3 protein. The data hold 380,000 or so distinct CDR3 sequences, with 15% to 20% observed a single time. The same specimen was also included in a second study, on T cells in Graves' hyperthyroidism and ophthalmopathy.

The sequencing here drew on peripheral blood mononuclear cells (PBMCs), taken at new diagnosis, from a patient treated with antithyroid drugs. The receptors here all came from a woman aged 18-29 years with Graves disease.

On this clonotype itself: This likely came from a read error, as a far larger clone is one base away. J is TRBJ2-7 and V is TRBV7-3; weak D call: TRBD2 (6 bases). Germline CDR1 SGHTA, CDR2 FQGTGA. CDR3 length equals 14 residues. The V end lost 4 bases, the J end lost 5 bases, and 15 bases lay between the germline ends. CDR3 bases: TGTGCCAGCAGCTCACGCCCCGGGGGAAACGAGCAGTACTTC. Translated, it gives CASSSRPGGNEQYF. The full variable domain, rest sourced from reference TRBV7-3 and TRBJ2-7, is GAGVSQTPSNKVTEKGKYVELRCDPISGHTALYWYRQSLGQGPEFLIYFQGTGAADDSGLPNDRFFAVRPEGSVSTLKIQRTERGDSAVYLCASSSRPGGNEQYFGPGTRLTVT.

This clonotype came up many times. CDR3 residues: CSVGAFYNEQFF. DNA for the CDR3: TGCAGTGTAGGAGCGTTTTACAATGAGCAGTTCTTC. The chain carries TRBV20-1 and TRBJ2-1, with unresolved D. The V gene lost 7 bases and the J gene lost 4 bases, with 11 bases spanning the gap. The CDR3 is made up of 12 amino acids. Germline V lookup: CDR1 DFQATT, CDR2 SNEGSKA (reference sequence).

Only a few counts were recorded for this clonotype. The V gene is TRBV29-1, the J gene TRBJ2-2; 8 bases line up with TRBD1. Germline CDR1 reads SQVTM; CDR2 reads ANQGSEA. The CDR3 loop spans 13 amino acids. V shed 2 bases and J 7 bases; nucleotides not matched to a gene: 3. The CDR3 DNA reads as TGCAGCGTTGAATTACAGGGGGACGGGGAGCTGTTTTTT. Translation gives CSVELQGDGELFF.

The rearrangement links TRBV28 to TRBJ2-2; possibly TRBD1 for D (5 bases). Germline CDR1 is MDHEN and CDR2 is SYDVKM. V dropped 3 bases and J dropped 2 bases, with 13 bases sitting between them. The CDR3 spans 16 residues. The CDR3 here is CASSFPGGANTGELFF. CDR3 in DNA: TGTGCCAGCAGTTTCCCTGGTGGGGCCAACACCGGGGAGCTGTTTTTT.

This clonotype occurred a few times. The V call is TRBV30, the J call TRBJ1-2; D remains unclear. CDR3 length: 13 amino acids. CDR1 and CDR2 (germline): GTSNPN, SVGIG (reference sequence). V was pared by 4 bases and J by 7 bases, with 16 bases between. This CDR3 is CAWNPGHRGGYTF. In DNA, the CDR3 is TGTGCCTGGAACCCAGGCCACCGGGGTGGCTACACCTTC.

This clonotype was seen ten or more times. The chain couples TRBV6-5 to TRBJ2-1, with 12 bases aligning to TRBD2. V gave up 4 bases and J gave up 8 bases; unmatched junction bases: 15. The CDR3 is 18 amino acids. Germline V lookup: CDR1 MNHEY, CDR2 SVGAGI. CDR3 protein: CASSSPLAGGRTRDEQFF. CDR3 DNA: TGTGCCAGCAGTTCCCCCCTAGCGGGGGGGCGAACCCGTGATGAGCAGTTCTTC.

This clonotype was counted at least ten times. The V call is TRBV28, the J call TRBJ2-7; D unclear. The CDR3 length is 12 residues. Trimming shortened V by 4 bases and J by 2 bases, and 6 bases separated the two germline ends. From germline, CDR1 is MDHEN and CDR2 SYDVKM. The CDR3 DNA follows: TGTGCCAGCAGTTACAGACCCTACGAGCAGTACTTC. This translates into CASSYRPYEQYF.

At least ten counts were recorded for this clonotype. The rearrangement uses TRBV3-1 and TRBJ2-7, with D hard to call. Trimming shortened V by 1 base and J by 5 bases, and 6 bases separated the two germline ends. The CDR3 length is 12 residues. In germline, CDR1 is LGHDT, CDR2 YNNKEL (reference sequence). The CDR3 DNA reads as TGTGCCAGCAGCCAAGGCTGGGACGAGCAGTACTTC. This gives the protein CASSQGWDEQYF.